This is a list of T cell receptor beta chains from one sample in a study of long-term antiretroviral therapy in people with HIV. The protocol was immunoSEQ multiplex PCR, while the TCRdb copy is restricted to in-frame clones and leaves out a portion. The sample yields about 50,000 clones, approximately 79% seen once. The sequences come from unsorted PBMCs, collected 0.8 years after starting antiretroviral therapy. Every receptor here comes from a woman in her late teens or twenties with HIV. Both conserved end residues are part of each CDR3. A D gene is named only where the DNA matches it firmly. The listing skips clone size in some rows; elsewhere it reads once, few, many or a size class.

clone_size j_call v_call d_call cdr3_nt cdr3_aa
- TRBJ2-3 TRBV7-2 TRBD2 TGTGCCAGCAGCTTAGTGTTACTAGCGGGGGCCACAGATACGCAGTATTTT CASSLVLLAGATDTQYF
- TRBJ2-3 TRBV28 - TGTGCCAGCAGTTACTACAGAGGCGGGTCAGATACGCAGTATTTT CASSYYRGGSDTQYF
- TRBJ1-5 TRBV11-2 - TGTGCCAGCAGCTTTGCCCATAGCAATCAGCCCCAGCATTTT CASSFAHSNQPQHF
- TRBJ2-7 TRBV5-1 TRBD2 TGCGCCAGCAGCGGGACTAGCGGGGCCTACGAGCAGTACTTC CASSGTSGAYEQYF
- TRBJ2-4 TRBV2 - TGTGCCAGCAGGGAGATAGCGGAGGGGGGTGTGAACATTCAGTACTTC CASREIAEGGVNIQYF
- TRBJ1-3 TRBV2 - TGTGCCAGCAGCTATATACGGGATTCTGGAAACACCATATATTTT CASSYIRDSGNTIYF
once TRBJ1-2 TRBV4-1 - TGCGCCAGCACCGCAATAGGATCGTCTTCCGGCTACACCTTC CASTAIGSSSGYTF
- TRBJ2-7 TRBV7-8 TRBD1 TGTGCCAGCAGCTTCGGGACAGGTACTTCCTACGAGCAGTACTTC CASSFGTGTSYEQYF
- TRBJ1-2 TRBV7-2 - TGTGCCAGCAGCCCAGAGGTCCACGTTCGAAGGGGAACCTATGGCTACACCTTC CASSPEVHVRRGTYGYTF
few TRBJ1-1 TRBV6-5 - TGTGCCAGCAGCAAGACAGTGAACACTGAAGCTTTCTTT CASSKTVNTEAFF
few TRBJ2-1 TRBV19 TRBD2 TGTGCCAGTAGTACTGCCGCGGCGGGAGGATATCGGAATGAGCAGTTCTTC CASSTAAAGGYRNEQFF
- TRBJ2-1 TRBV4-3 - TGCGCCAGCAGCCAAGAACTGCGGGACTTTAGTGAGCAGTTCTTC CASSQELRDFSEQFF
- TRBJ2-1 TRBV19 TRBD2 TGTGCCGTGCGGACTAGCGGATACAATGAGCAGTTCTTC CAVRTSGYNEQFF
- TRBJ2-1 TRBV5-1 - TGCGCCAGCAGCTTGGCCGGGACTCAACTAGAGCAGTTCTTC CASSLAGTQLEQFF
- TRBJ2-1 TRBV7-2 TRBD2 TGTGCCAGCAGCTTCGTCCCCGTGAGCGGGGACAATGAGCAGTTCTTC CASSFVPVSGDNEQFF
- TRBJ1-3 TRBV4-1 - TGCGCCAGCAGCCCCCGGGGGGTTCCCTCTGGAAACACCATATATTTT CASSPRGVPSGNTIYF
medium-sized TRBJ1-2 TRBV7-6 - TGTGCCAGCAGCCTCTCGGACGGGGGCCGCTATGGCTACACCTTC CASSLSDGGRYGYTF
- TRBJ1-4 TRBV4-2 - TGTGCCAGCAGCCAGGATCCGGGACACCTTAATGAAAAACTGTTTTTT CASSQDPGHLNEKLFF
- TRBJ1-1 TRBV19 - TGTGCCAGTAGTATAACGGCAGCCTTTAACACTGAAGCTTTCTTT CASSITAAFNTEAFF
few TRBJ2-7 TRBV2 - TGTGCCAGCCGCGTCACTCAGGCCTACTACGAGCAGTACTTC CASRVTQAYYEQYF
- TRBJ2-1 TRBV15 - TGTGCCACCAGCAGAGATAAGAGAGACGAGCAGTTCTTC CATSRDKRDEQFF
- TRBJ2-2 TRBV6-6 TRBD1 TGCGCCAGCAGTTACGGGACAGGGACCGGGGAGCTGTTTTTT CASSYGTGTGELFF
- TRBJ2-1 TRBV12-5 TRBD1 TGTGCTAGTGGCCCCTCGGACAGGGGGCAATGGGGGAATGAGCAGTTCTTC CASGPSDRGQWGNEQFF
- TRBJ2-1 TRBV6-5 TRBD2 TGTGCCAGCAGTTACATTGGACGGGAGGTGGGGCAGTTCTTC CASSYIGREVGQFF
- TRBJ2-1 TRBV7-2 - TGTGCCAGCAGCGTGGGAGCGGATGAGCAGTTCTTC CASSVGADEQFF
once TRBJ2-3 TRBV28 - TGTGCCACCGAGGTTGCAGATACGCAGTATTTT CATEVADTQYF
- TRBJ1-1 TRBV7-8 - TGTGCCAGCAGCTTAAAATCCTTGCACCTCACTGAAGCTTTCTTT CASSLKSLHLTEAFF
- TRBJ2-4 TRBV25-1 TRBD2 TGTGCCAGCAGTGAAGAATCAGCAGCGGGAGTTGTCAAAAACATTCAGTACTTC CASSEESAAGVVKNIQYF
- TRBJ1-5 TRBV4-2 - TGTGCCAGCAGCCAATCCCTCAATCAGCCCCAGCATTTT CASSQSLNQPQHF
- TRBJ2-1 TRBV6-5 - TGTGCCAGCAGTTACGCGGGAAATGAGCAGTTCTTC CASSYAGNEQFF
- TRBJ2-1 TRBV6-5 - TGTGCCAGCAGTTACGGGCGGGACTACAATGAGCAGTTCTTC CASSYGRDYNEQFF
- TRBJ2-2 TRBV6-4 - TGTGCCAGCAGTGACGGGGCAGGGAACACCGGGGAGCTGTTTTTT CASSDGAGNTGELFF
- TRBJ1-2 TRBV10-1 - TGCGCCAGCAGTCGACAGATTAACTATGGCTACACCTTC CASSRQINYGYTF
- TRBJ1-2 TRBV19 - TGTGCCAGTAGAACGGGGGGAAAAGACTATGGCTACACCTTC CASRTGGKDYGYTF
once TRBJ1-4 TRBV5-1 TRBD1 TGCGCCAGCAGCCGACAGGGAGGCGAAAAACTGTTTTTT CASSRQGGEKLFF
- TRBJ2-1 TRBV4-3 TRBD2 TGCGCCAGCAGCCGAGGTAGCGGGACTTACAATGAGCAGTTCTTC CASSRGSGTYNEQFF
- TRBJ2-5 TRBV7-9 - TGTGCCAGCCACAGGCAGCAAGAGACCCAGTACTTC CASHRQQETQYF
- TRBJ2-7 TRBV28 TRBD2 TGTGCCAGCAGCCGGACTAGCGGGAGGTTTACCTACGAGCAGTACTTC CASSRTSGRFTYEQYF
- TRBJ2-7 TRBV6-5 - TGTGCCAGCAGTTACTCTTCGTCAGGATGGGGCGAGCAGTACTTC CASSYSSSGWGEQYF
- TRBJ2-7 TRBV11-3 - TGTGCCAGCAGCCCCAGGGGGGGCGGCTACGAGCAGTACTTC CASSPRGGGYEQYF
- TRBJ2-1 TRBV27 - TGTGCCAGCAGTTTATTGGGCCCGCTCAATGAGCAGTTCTTC CASSLLGPLNEQFF
- TRBJ1-5 TRBV2 - TGTGCCAGCACCGTTACCGGGGGCAATCAGCCCCAGCATTTT CASTVTGGNQPQHF
- TRBJ2-2 TRBV6-4 TRBD1 TGTGCCAGCCAAAGACAGGGGACGTCAGGGACCGGGGAGCTGTTTTTT CASQRQGTSGTGELFF
- TRBJ2-7 TRBV6-5 TRBD2 TGTGCCAGCAGGTCTGCGGGAGCTATCGCCTACGAGCAGTACTTC CASRSAGAIAYEQYF
- TRBJ2-3 TRBV11-2 TRBD2 TGTGCCAGCAGCTTAGGGATAGCGGGAGAGTCGGATACGCAGTATTTT CASSLGIAGESDTQYF
- TRBJ2-1 TRBV7-2 TRBD1 TGTGCCAGCAGCCCGGACAGGGCCACGGGAAATGAGCAGTTCTTC CASSPDRATGNEQFF
- TRBJ2-2 TRBV7-9 TRBD2 TGTGCCAGCAGCCTAAGGGAGGGGCGCACCGGGGAGCTGTTTTTT CASSLREGRTGELFF
- TRBJ2-5 TRBV7-9 TRBD2 TGTGCCAGCAGCCCACTCCCGGGACTAGGGAAAGAGACCCAGTACTTC CASSPLPGLGKETQYF
- TRBJ2-3 TRBV28 TRBD2 TGTGCCAGCAGGGGACTAGCGTGGACAGATACGCAGTATTTT CASRGLAWTDTQYF
- TRBJ2-2 TRBV4-1 - TGCGCCAGCAGCGGACACACGAACACCGGGGAGCTGTTTTTT CASSGHTNTGELFF
- TRBJ1-4 TRBV28 TRBD1 TGTGCCAGCAGTAAACGGACAGGGCAGGAAAAACTGTTTTTT CASSKRTGQEKLFF
- TRBJ2-7 TRBV18 - TGTGCCAGCTCACCCCCGGCAGCGTACGAGCAGTACTTC CASSPPAAYEQYF
- TRBJ1-2 TRBV6-5 - TGTGCCAGCAGTTACGAAGAGACCTGGGGCTACACCTTC CASSYEETWGYTF
- TRBJ2-3 TRBV6-4 TRBD2 TGTGCCAGCAGTGTCGGGACTAGCGGGGGGAGCACAGATACGCAGTATTTT CASSVGTSGGSTDTQYF